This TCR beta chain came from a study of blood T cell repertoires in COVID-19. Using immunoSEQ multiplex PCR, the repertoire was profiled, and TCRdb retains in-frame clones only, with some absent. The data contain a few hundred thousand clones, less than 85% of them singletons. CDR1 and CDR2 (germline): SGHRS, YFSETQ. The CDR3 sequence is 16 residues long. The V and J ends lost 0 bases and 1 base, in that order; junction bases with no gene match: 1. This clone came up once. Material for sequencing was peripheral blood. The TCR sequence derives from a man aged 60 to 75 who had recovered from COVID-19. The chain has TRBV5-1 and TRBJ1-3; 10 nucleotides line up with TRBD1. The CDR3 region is CASSLGQGASGNTIYF. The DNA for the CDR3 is TGCGCCAGCAGCTTGGGACAGGGGGCATCTGGAAACACCATATATTTT. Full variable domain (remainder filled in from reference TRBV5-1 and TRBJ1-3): KAGVTQTPRYLIKTRGQQVTLSCSPISGHRSVSWYQQTPGQGLQFLFEYFSETQRNKGNFPGRFSGRQFSNSRSEMNVSTLELGDSALYLCASSLGQGASGNTIYFGEGSWLTVV.